This T cell receptor (beta chain) was captured in a study of shared clonotypes between healthy human individuals. Whole-study results and caveats: Clonotypes that were shared across a few donors made up around 5% of naive CD4 clonotypes.

Profiling relied on immunoSEQ multiplex PCR, and the TCRdb table lists in-frame clones only, not all of them. Among approximately 350,000 clones, 90% to 98% were seen once, and the ten largest hold less than 0.35%. Per germline, CDR1 LNHDA and CDR2 SQIVND (reference sequence). V was clipped by 3 bases and J by 7 bases; unmatched bases: 4. The CDR3 contains 15 residues. Regarding this clone: The antigen remains unidentified.

The sequencing input was memory CD8+ T cells sorted from blood. As to subset: CD45RO+ cells pooled with CCR7-negative TemRA cells. This TCR derives from a man younger than 40 in good health. The gene calls are TRBV19 and TRBJ2-1; 12 nucleotides match TRBD1. CDR3 loop: CASSMRGQGANEQFF. In DNA form, the CDR3 reads TGTGCCAGTAGTATGCGGGGACAGGGGGCAAATGAGCAGTTCTTC. The full variable domain, in which reference TRBV19 and TRBJ2-1 provide the parts outside the CDR3, is DGGITQSPKYLFRKEGQNVTLSCEQNLNHDAMYWYRQDPGQGLRLIYYSQIVNDFQKGDIAEGYSVSREKKESFPLTVTSAQKNPTAFYLCASSMRGQGANEQFFGPGTRLTVL.